This entry concerns a single T cell receptor (beta chain). The antigen is not known. This specimen belongs to a study of T-cell memory formation after mild COVID-19. The CDR3 extends over 17 amino acids. CDR1 is SGHTA and CDR2 is FQGNSA in the germline V gene. The junction had 7 bases not matched to a gene; V was cut back by 5 bases and J by 3 bases. Notes on the study in general: The CD4+ clones that contracted clustered mainly within CM and EM, and the CD8+ clones concentrated in EMRA. The study detected some responding clones in pre-infection memory, suggesting cross-reactive memory joined. Clonal second-wave expansions that peaked on day 37 had unconfirmed SARS-CoV-2 specificity.

It was 5'RACE with constant-segment primers that produced the TCR alpha and TCR beta cDNA libraries, which carried sample barcodes and UMIs. Via MiXCR, TCRdb re-called the 5' RACE reads, giving one row per CDR3 protein. The table shows fewer than 300,000 distinct CDR3 sequences, with roughly 18% occurring only once. The V call is TRBV7-2, the J call TRBJ2-7; 16 bases are a match to TRBD2. This TCR was recovered from a man aged 18 to 29 who had mild COVID-19 (a few samples of this study predate the infection). Cell type and time point are not known. The sequenced material came from PBMCs or a T cell subset sorted from them (not recorded which). The CDR3 protein is CASSEGLAGGDHYEQYV. CDR3 bases: TGTGCCAGCAGCGAGGGACTAGCGGGGGGGGATCACTACGAGCAGTACGTC.